This T cell receptor (beta chain) was captured in a study of blood T cell repertoires in COVID-19. Overall study: The samples span acute and convalescent COVID-19 from the United States, Italy and Spain. Sources were T cells, B-cell-depleted T cells, or PBMCs; the material itself was cDNA or gDNA.

V dropped 2 bases and J dropped 4; count of bases not matched to a gene: 7. Germline V gene lookup returns CDR1 SGHTA and CDR2 FQGTGA. The CDR3 spans 15 residues. Study processing details: Quantification of nucleated cells was approximated via reference gene primer amplification. Using immunoSEQ multiplex PCR, the repertoire was profiled, and TCRdb retains in-frame clones only, with some absent. From that table come the V and J calls and clone size; the DNA was used to work out D and trimming. The sample lists approximately 150,000 clones, around 86% occurring once. The sample was peripheral blood. The V and J genes are TRBV7-3 and TRBJ2-7; 8 bases match TRBD1. The clonotype comes from a human donor in a cohort sampled during active COVID-19. As DNA, the CDR3 is TGTGCCAGCAGCTTATCTAGCCAGGGGGCTTACGAGCAGTACTTC. Protein product: CASSLSSQGAYEQYF.